These 14 T cell receptor beta chains came from one sample sequenced in a study of CD8+ T cells in alopecia areata. Extracted from the samples, RNA was reverse transcribed into cDNA to serve as the sequencing template. Clones were read by immunoSEQ multiplex PCR, and TCRdb kept only the in-frame ones, dropping some. The repertoire has 150,000 or so clones, 55% to 65% of them found once; the top ten carry 4.8%. Sequenced: CD4+ T cells sorted from blood. These receptors came from a human donor in good health.

The chain employs TRBV29-1 and TRBJ1-5, with D possibly being TRBD1 (6 bases). Trimming removed 8 bases at V and 9 bases at J, with 17 bases between. Germline V gene lookup returns CDR1 SQVTM and CDR2 ANQGSEA. This CDR3 spans 12 amino acids. CDR3 nucleotides: TGCAGCTTTCAATACAGGGACGGGCCCCAGCATTTT. The encoded protein is CSFQYRDGPQHF.

This clone showed up many times. The junction does not match germline at one end; this may be a read error. The V gene is TRBV7-7, the J gene TRBJ2-2, with 12 bases matching TRBD1. The CDR3 runs to 15 residues. Germline values: CDR1 SSHAT, CDR2 FNYEAQ (reference sequence). The CDR3 here is CASSTGQGATGELFF. CDR3 coding DNA: TGTGCTAGCAGCACGGGACAGGGGGCAACCGGGGAGCTGTTTTTT.

This sequence joins TRBV23-1 and TRBJ1-1; D is possibly TRBD1 (5 bases). TRBV23-1 is an ORF for which the function is uncertain. V lost 3 bases, J lost 1 base, and 15 bases lay in between. The CDR3 sequence is 16 residues long. The CDR3 DNA reads TGCGCCAGCAGTCAGTCAGCTGACAGAAGGAACACTGAAGCTTTCTTT. Its protein product is CASSQSADRRNTEAFF.

The gene calls are TRBV29-1 and TRBJ2-3; the D is unclear. V lost 5 bases and J 0 bases, leaving 6 bases between the germline ends. The CDR3 is 12 amino acids. CDR1 and CDR2 (germline): SQVTM, ANQGSEA. In DNA form, the CDR3 reads TGCAGCGTTCGACCAAGCACAGATACGCAGTATTTT. It translates to CSVRPSTDTQYF.

The chain links TRBV29-1 to TRBJ1-1, with D uncertain. Per the germline V gene, CDR1 is SQVTM and CDR2 is ANQGSEA. V shed 7 bases and J shed 0 bases, with 12 bases lying between them. The CDR3 runs to 13 residues. The CDR3: CSGRQPVNTEAFF. CDR3 DNA sequence: TGCAGCGGTCGGCAGCCCGTGAACACTGAAGCTTTCTTT.

The V gene is TRBV2, the J gene TRBJ2-1, with TRBD2 matching 9 bases. Trimming cost V 5 bases and J 7 bases; bases outside gene matches: 6. This CDR3 has 14 residues. CDR1 is SNHLY and CDR2 is FYNNEI in the germline V gene. In nucleotides, the CDR3 is TGTGCCAGCAGTCCGGGACTAGCAGGGAATGAGCAGTTCTTC. It translates to CASSPGLAGNEQFF.

V and J are TRBV25-1 and TRBJ1-2, with D maybe TRBD1 (5 bases). Looked up from germline, CDR1 is MGHDK and CDR2 is SYGVNS. The CDR3 loop spans 13 amino acids. Trimming shortened V by 6 bases and J by 2 bases, and 10 bases separated the two germline ends. The CDR3 coding sequence is TGTGCCAGCAGGGCCGGGGCGAACTATGGCTACACCTTC. As protein: CASRAGANYGYTF.

This chain connects TRBV29-1 to TRBJ2-1; D assignment may be TRBD1 or TRBD2 (5 bases each). V lost 6 bases to trimming and J lost 5 bases, with 14 bases between them. The germline V gene encodes CDR1 SQVTM and CDR2 ANQGSEA. This CDR3 is built from 13 residues. The CDR3 DNA sequence: TGCAGCGTACCCCGGGACGGAGACAATGAGCAGTTCTTC. Encoded protein: CSVPRDGDNEQFF.

This sequence joins TRBV15 and TRBJ1-1; D is ambiguous. The CDR3 is 15 residues long. Germline CDR1 LNHNV, CDR2 YYDKDF (reference sequence). The V end lost 6 bases, the J end lost 0 bases, and 14 bases lay between the germline ends. The CDR3 sequence is CATRSGYTVNTEAFF. The CDR3 DNA reads as TGTGCCACCAGGTCAGGATATACAGTGAACACTGAAGCTTTCTTT.

V usage is TRBV27 and J usage is TRBJ1-2; the D gene is possibly TRBD1 (5 bases). This CDR3 has 13 amino acids. Germline assignment: CDR1 MNHEY and CDR2 SMNVEV (reference sequence). With 6 bases removed from V and 4 bases from J, the gap between germline ends came to 12 bases. CDR3 amino acids: CASSDQGVYGYTF. The CDR3, as DNA: TGTGCCAGCAGCGATCAGGGCGTCTATGGCTACACCTTC.

This rearrangement joins TRBV29-1 to TRBJ2-1; 7 bases map to TRBD1. The CDR3 loop spans 15 amino acids. Germline loops: CDR1 SQVTM, CDR2 ANQGSEA. Losses at the gene ends were 7 bases for V and 0 bases for J; bases not matched to a gene: 9. CDR3 sequence: CSAYIRDSSYNEQFF. The CDR3 DNA sequence: TGCAGCGCCTATATCCGGGACAGCTCCTACAATGAGCAGTTCTTC.

The CDR3 loop reads CASSRTGLAGGTGELFF. The CDR3 region has the DNA TGCGCCAGCAGCCGAACTGGACTAGCGGGAGGGACCGGGGAGCTGTTTTTT. V usage is TRBV5-1 and J usage is TRBJ2-2; 15 nucleotides line up with TRBD2. J gave up 5 bases and V 4 bases, and 6 bases lay outside the gene matches. Germline CDR1 and CDR2: SGHRS and YFSETQ. The CDR3 contains 17 residues.

With regard to this clone: Mismatch with germline at one junction end may stem from a read error. CDR3 nucleotides: TGTGCTAGCAGCTTAGGAAGGAACACCGGGGAGCTGTTTTTT. Translated: CASSLGRNTGELFF. V gene TRBV7-7 combines with J gene TRBJ2-2; D gene uncertain. CDR3 length: 14 amino acids. From germline, CDR1 is SSHAT and CDR2 FNYEAQ (reference sequence).

The rearrangement links TRBV29-1 to TRBJ2-1, with 7 bases fitting TRBD1. The V and J ends lost 7 bases and 5 bases, in that order; junction bases with no gene match: 14. This CDR3 has 15 residues. The germline CDR1 and CDR2 sequences are SQVTM and ANQGSEA. CDR3 protein: CSAGILRDRNNEQFF. Here the CDR3 DNA reads TGCAGCGCCGGTATCCTCCGGGACAGAAACAATGAGCAGTTCTTC.